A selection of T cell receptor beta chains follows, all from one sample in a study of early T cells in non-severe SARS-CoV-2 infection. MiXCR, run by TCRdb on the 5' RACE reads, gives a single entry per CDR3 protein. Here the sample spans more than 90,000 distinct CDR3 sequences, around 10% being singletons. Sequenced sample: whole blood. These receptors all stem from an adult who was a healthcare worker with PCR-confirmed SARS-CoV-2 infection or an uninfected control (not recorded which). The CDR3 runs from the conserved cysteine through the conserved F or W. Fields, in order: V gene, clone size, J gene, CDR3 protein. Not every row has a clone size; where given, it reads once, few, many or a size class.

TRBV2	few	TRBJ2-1	CASSSGTGVFNEQFF
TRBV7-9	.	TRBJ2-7	CASSSPTGSVYEQYF
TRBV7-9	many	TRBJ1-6	CASSLLPLRDTLNNSPLHF
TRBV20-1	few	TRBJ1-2	CSARDEMGLGYTF
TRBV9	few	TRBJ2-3	CASSVGERHGTDTQYF
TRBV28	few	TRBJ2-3	CASSPTRDTQYF
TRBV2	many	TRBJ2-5	CASSEGTQYF
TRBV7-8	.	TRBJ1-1	CAGSFSARGNTEAFF
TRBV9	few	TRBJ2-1	CASSVGSGSLGEQFF
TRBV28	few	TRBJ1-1	CASSLATAEAFF
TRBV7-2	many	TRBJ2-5	CASRPLSRETQYF
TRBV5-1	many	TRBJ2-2	CASSLYQLRLRTGELFF
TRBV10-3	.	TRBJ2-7	CAISEGHKTYEQYF
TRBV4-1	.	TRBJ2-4	CASSQLLLAPQTYF
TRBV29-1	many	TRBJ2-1	CSVESWTSGLYNEQFF
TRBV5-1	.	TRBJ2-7	CASSFSRLAGVSSYEQYF
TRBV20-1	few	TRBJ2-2	CSARDRGAGDTGELFF
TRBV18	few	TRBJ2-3	CASSPPRATDTQYF
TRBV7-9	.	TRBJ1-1	CASSLGVTEAFF
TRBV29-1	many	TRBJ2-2	CSVSESTGELFF
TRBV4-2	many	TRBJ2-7	CASSQVGQGGEQYF
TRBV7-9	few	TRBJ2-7	CASTDKDEQYF
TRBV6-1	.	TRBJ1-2	CASSEDGRDYGYTF
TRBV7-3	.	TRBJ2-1	CASSLIPGLAMSNEQFF
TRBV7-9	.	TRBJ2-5	CASSPGQAKGETQYF
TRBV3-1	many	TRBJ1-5	CASSQDISNQPQHF
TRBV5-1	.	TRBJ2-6	CASSPSTSSGANVLTF
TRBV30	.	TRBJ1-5	CAWSVGRDQPQHF
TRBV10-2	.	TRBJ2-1	CASSDFGTGLNEQFF
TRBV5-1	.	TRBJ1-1	CASSLGAGSSTEAFF
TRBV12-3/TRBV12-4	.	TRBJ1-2	CASTPTGEGYTF
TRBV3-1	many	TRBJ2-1	CASSQDKGLGYNEQFF
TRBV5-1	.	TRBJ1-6	CASSATGSYNSPLHF
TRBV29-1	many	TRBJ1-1	CSVEDLDRGDTEAFF
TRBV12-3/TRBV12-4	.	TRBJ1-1	CASSLTDTEAFF
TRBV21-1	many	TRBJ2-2	CASSLPRGRRDTGELFF
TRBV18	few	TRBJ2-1	CASSPRTHRDNEQFF
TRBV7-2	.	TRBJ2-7	CASSTVAGVVYEQYF
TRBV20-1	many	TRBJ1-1	CSAPRLTGSEAFF
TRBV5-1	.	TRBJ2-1	CASSLDFEQFF
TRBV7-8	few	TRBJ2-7	CASSLEGHRSYEQYF
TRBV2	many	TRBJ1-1	CASSVRNTEAFF